A selection of T cell receptor beta chains follows, all from one sample in a study of blood T cell repertoires in COVID-19. The protocol was immunoSEQ multiplex PCR, while the TCRdb copy is restricted to in-frame clones and leaves out a portion. The table has 150,000 to 200,000 clones, around 89% seen once. What was sequenced was PBMCs or T cells enriched from blood (not recorded which). These receptors all come from a woman aged 18-29 years who had recovered from COVID-19. The CDR3 runs from the conserved cysteine through the conserved F or W. The order of the fields is clone size, J gene, D gene, V gene, CDR3 protein. A D gene is named only where the DNA matches it firmly. For some rows the clone size is stated as once, few or many, or as a class when expanded; others skip it.

>-|TRBJ2-7|TRBD2|TRBV5-1
CASSLGLAVSYEQYF
>-|TRBJ1-2|-|TRBV20-1
CSAEQGLGYTF
>-|TRBJ2-1|TRBD2|TRBV2
CASSPGLAINEQFF
>-|TRBJ2-7|TRBD2|TRBV9
CASSPGGVAGPYEQYF
>-|TRBJ1-2|-|TRBV7-3
CASSQNYGYTF
>-|TRBJ1-4|TRBD1|TRBV3-1/TRBV3-2
CASSHLGQGSEKLFF
>-|TRBJ2-5|-|TRBV5-1
CASSLQTPRETQYF
>-|TRBJ2-3|TRBD2|TRBV10-3
CAITSGRTDTQYF
>-|TRBJ2-3|-|TRBV2
CASSEIGEADTQYF
>-|TRBJ1-3|TRBD1|TRBV19
CASWDRSSGNTIYF
>-|TRBJ2-1|-|TRBV4-1
CASSQGAGNPYNEQFF
>-|TRBJ2-3|-|TRBV4-2
CASSQYTDTQYF
>-|TRBJ2-7|TRBD2|TRBV4-1
CASSQDPQAGGSSYEQYF
>-|TRBJ2-7|-|TRBV4-3
CASSQRIFSYEQYF
>-|TRBJ2-1|TRBD2|TRBV5-1
CASSFGGSSYNEQFF
>-|TRBJ2-7|TRBD1|TRBV29-1
CSVAGGTYEQYF
>-|TRBJ1-6|-|TRBV7-9
CASSSQALDSPLHF
>once|TRBJ2-1|-|TRBV7-2
CASSPLRGSNEQFF
>-|TRBJ2-2|-|TRBV5-6
CASNRPSPWQGKTGELFF
>-|TRBJ1-5|-|TRBV18
CASSPSGGGNQPQHF
>once|TRBJ2-2|TRBD2|TRBV9
CASSVGLAGSGTGELFF
>-|TRBJ1-5|TRBD1|TRBV4-2
CASSQHWDRGGYSNQPQHF
>-|TRBJ2-2|TRBD1|TRBV7-6
CASSYRQGLRGELFF
>-|TRBJ2-7|-|TRBV9
CASSVGQSFAYEQYF
>-|TRBJ2-1|TRBD2|TRBV4-3
CASSPKVGGDITHEQFF
>few|TRBJ2-2|-|TRBV7-9
CASSLVLEAGELFF
>-|TRBJ2-1|-|TRBV5-1
CASMRTDSYNEQFF
>-|TRBJ2-3|-|TRBV7-6
CASSFASAGNTDTQYF
>-|TRBJ2-1|TRBD2|TRBV7-6
CASSLETGTSGYNEQFF
>-|TRBJ2-7|-|TRBV28
CASRPHSGLAYEQYF
>-|TRBJ1-6|-|TRBV9
CASSPSPSSPLHF
>-|TRBJ2-2|TRBD1|TRBV15
CATRTGGHRSGELFF
>-|TRBJ1-6|-|TRBV28
CASSPVRKNSPLHF
>-|TRBJ2-3|-|TRBV28
CASSSSSGTDTQYF
>-|TRBJ2-1|-|TRBV10-3
CAISTWGGGSGNEQFF
>-|TRBJ2-1|TRBD2|TRBV2
CASSEVWREGLNEQFF
>-|TRBJ2-4|-|TRBV2
CASGGESNIQYF
>-|TRBJ2-1|TRBD2|TRBV3-1/TRBV3-2
CASSLPSSGLNEQFF
>-|TRBJ1-1|-|TRBV19
CASSRNRQGLGRAFF
>-|TRBJ1-2|TRBD1|TRBV4-3
CASSPELGQGVYGYTF
>-|TRBJ1-1|TRBD1|TRBV25-1
CASSYLHRDREAPEAFF
>-|TRBJ2-1|-|TRBV7-8
CASSRIVGEQFF
>-|TRBJ2-7|TRBD1|TRBV15
CATGAGGRYEQYF
>-|TRBJ1-4|-|TRBV7-2
CASSYGATNEKLFF
>-|TRBJ2-3|-|TRBV4-1
CASSQDRVAADTQYF
>-|TRBJ1-1|-|TRBV3-1/TRBV3-2
CASSQQQTRGEAFF
>-|TRBJ2-7|TRBD1|TRBV14
CASSKRTGGDEEQYF
>-|TRBJ2-7|-|TRBV12-3/TRBV12-4
CASSFHSGEQYF
>-|TRBJ1-4|-|TRBV6-5
CASSSTGMTEKLFF
>-|TRBJ1-3|TRBD1|TRBV5-1
CASSPPVTGQSSGNTIYF
>-|TRBJ2-1|-|TRBV27
CASSLSPARGRDEQFF
>-|TRBJ2-7|-|TRBV6-4
CASTRQERYEQYF
>-|TRBJ1-4|-|TRBV12-3/TRBV12-4
CASRGGANEKLFF
>-|TRBJ1-1|-|TRBV5-5
CASSLGGLLSSTEAFF
>-|TRBJ1-1|-|TRBV29-1
CSVGQQNTEAFF
>-|TRBJ2-1|-|TRBV5-1
CASSSDRSSYNEQFF
>-|TRBJ2-2|TRBD1|TRBV18
CASSPGQDSTGELFF
>-|TRBJ2-5|TRBD2|TRBV9
CASSVDLAGGPEETQYF
>-|TRBJ2-5|TRBD2|TRBV29-1
CSVVPASGTGKGEETQYF
>-|TRBJ2-7|-|TRBV10-1
CASSDRDSYEQYF